The subject of this entry is one T cell receptor beta chain. The antigen is unknown. This sample was taken from a study of cytomegalovirus exposure and HLA in healthy donors. Germline assignment: CDR1 WNHNN and CDR2 SYGVQD (reference sequence). The CDR3 runs to 16 residues. V was pared by 3 bases and J by 5 bases, with 7 bases of the junction left unmatched. Amplification used 60 Vbeta primers and 13 Jbeta primers. The protocol was immunoSEQ multiplex PCR, while the TCRdb copy is restricted to in-frame clones and leaves out a portion. This table holds 35,000 to 50,000 clones. Study findings and constraints: TCR beta chain V- and J-gene trimming was linked, in a later analysis, to a missense variant in DCLRE1C.

The chain links TRBV10-1 to TRBJ2-3, with 11 bases that match TRBD1. This receptor was taken from a young woman in good health and CMV-seropositive. The source material was PBMCs. CDR3 nucleotides: TGCGCCAGCAGTGACCCCGGGACAGGGGGAGGAGATACGCAGTATTTT. This translates into CASSDPGTGGGDTQYF.